The 19 T cell receptor beta chains given below trace back to one sample, sequenced in a study of radiotherapy plus CTLA-4 blockade in lung cancer. TCRdb's copy holds only in-frame clones and misses some; the assay was immunoSEQ multiplex PCR. The repertoire includes around 38,000 clones, roughly 85% of them detected once, and roughly 23% sits in the top ten. Material: peripheral blood, obtained from a patient treated with radiotherapy plus ipilimumab. These receptors were taken from a human donor with non-small cell lung cancer whose response to radiotherapy plus ipilimumab could not be evaluated.

The rearrangement links TRBV28 to TRBJ1-1; 7 bases line up with TRBD1. Germline V gene sequence: CDR1 MDHEN, CDR2 SYDVKM. The CDR3 consists of 15 residues. V shed 7 bases and J 0 bases; nucleotides not matched to a gene: 8. The CDR3: CASTPGTAMNTEAFF. In DNA form, the CDR3 reads TGTGCCAGCACACCCGGGACAGCGATGAACACTGAAGCTTTCTTT.

This clone was counted a few times. The chain links TRBV4-1 to TRBJ1-3; no clear D gene. Germline V gene lookup returns CDR1 MGHRA and CDR2 YSYEKL. V was clipped by 4 bases and J by 3 bases, with 10 bases between them. The CDR3 length is 14 residues. Here the CDR3 DNA reads TGCGCCAGCAGCCCCGGGGTATTTGGAAACACCATATATTTT. It translates to CASSPGVFGNTIYF.

The V and J genes are TRBV10-3 and TRBJ2-1; possibly TRBD1 for D (6 bases). Looked up from germline, CDR1 is ENHRY and CDR2 is SYGVKD. V dropped 5 bases and J dropped 12 bases, with 11 bases sitting between them. The CDR3 is 11 residues long. This chain's CDR3 is CAISSGAGQFF. CDR3 DNA sequence: TGTGCCATCAGTTCAGGGGCAGGGCAGTTCTTC.

The chain is built from TRBV5-1 and TRBJ2-5; D unclear. V lost 5 bases and J lost 2, with 7 bases in between. Germline V CDR1 and CDR2: SGHRS, YFSETQ. This CDR3 comprises 12 residues. CDR3 nucleotides: TGCGCCAGCAGGCAGGAACAAGAGACCCAGTACTTC. It codes for CASRQEQETQYF. The full variable domain, its missing parts supplied by reference TRBV5-1 and TRBJ2-5, is KAGVTQTPRYLIKTRGQQVTLSCSPISGHRSVSWYQQTPGQGLQFLFEYFSETQRNKGNFPGRFSGRQFSNSRSEMNVSTLELGDSALYLCASRQEQETQYFGPGTRLLVL.

The rearrangement uses TRBV7-2 and TRBJ1-1; possibly TRBD1 for D (6 bases). Per the germline V gene, CDR1 is SGHTA and CDR2 is FQGNSA. CDR3 length equals 12 residues. V shed 1 base and J shed 7 bases, with 7 bases lying between them. CDR3 DNA: TGTGCCAGCAGCTTAGACAGGGTTGAAGCTTTCTTT. Residues: CASSLDRVEAFF.

V is TRBV7-8 and J is TRBJ2-3, with 8 bases matching TRBD2. In germline, CDR1 is SGHVS, CDR2 FQNEAQ. Losses at the gene ends were 1 base for V and 4 bases for J; bases not matched to a gene: 10. The CDR3 consists of 17 residues. Here the CDR3 DNA reads TGTGCCAGCAGCTTAGATCACACCAGCGGGAGTGCAGATACGCAGTATTTT. This encodes CASSLDHTSGSADTQYF.

V is TRBV27 and J is TRBJ2-7, with D tentatively TRBD2 (5 bases). There are 13 residues in the CDR3. V lost 8 bases to trimming and J lost 0 bases, with 11 bases between them. The V gene's germline CDR1 is MNHEY and CDR2 SMNVEV (reference sequence). CDR3 DNA sequence: TGTGCCAGCCAGATTCGGGGCTCCTACGAGCAGTACTTC. Residues: CASQIRGSYEQYF.

This clone was seen only once. This chain connects TRBV5-1 to TRBJ2-2, with TRBD1 identical over 8 bases. Trimming cost V 3 bases and J 7 bases; bases outside gene matches: 5. The germline V gene encodes CDR1 SGHRS and CDR2 YFSETQ. This CDR3 is 14 amino acids long. The CDR3 DNA is TGCGCCAGCAGCTCGTTGACAGGGGTCGGGGAGCTGTTTTTT. It codes for CASSSLTGVGELFF.

This clone was detected only a few times. The gene calls are TRBV19 and TRBJ1-6; the match to TRBD1 covers 7 bases. V gave up 7 bases and J gave up 3 bases; unmatched junction bases: 15. This CDR3 spans 18 amino acids. Germline assignment: CDR1 LNHDA and CDR2 SQIVND (reference sequence). CDR3: CASNTDREQDFYNSPLHF. CDR3 DNA: TGTGCCAGTAATACTGACAGGGAACAGGACTTCTATAATTCACCCCTCCACTTT.

This clone was detected a few times. The rearrangement joins TRBV5-1 to TRBJ2-1, with D perhaps TRBD1 (5 bases). Deletions cut 6 bases from V and 2 bases from J, with 9 bases between. CDR1 is SGHRS, CDR2 YFSETQ, per germline. The CDR3 runs to 13 residues. The chain's CDR3 is CASTVGPYNEQFF. The CDR3 DNA follows: TGCGCCAGCACGGTGGGGCCCTACAATGAGCAGTTCTTC.

The chain employs TRBV2 and TRBJ2-2, with 7 nucleotides matching TRBD2. Germline V lookup: CDR1 SNHLY, CDR2 FYNNEI. Trimming took 10 bases from V and 7 from J; bases not matched to a gene: 6. This CDR3 region has 12 residues. Here the CDR3 DNA reads TGTGCCACCCGGGGGGACGTCGGGGAGCTGTTTTTT. It codes for CATRGDVGELFF.

The gene calls are TRBV28 and TRBJ1-4, with D perhaps TRBD1 (5 bases). Trimming cost V 6 bases and J 8 bases, with 19 bases left between them. Looked up from germline, CDR1 is MDHEN and CDR2 is SYDVKM. CDR3 length: 15 residues. The CDR3 loop reads CASSSGQGVGEKLFF. As DNA, the CDR3 is TGTGCCAGCAGCTCGGGTCAAGGGGTGGGGGAAAAACTGTTTTTT.

This clone was seen a few times. This chain uses TRBV28 with TRBJ2-3; no clear D. The CDR3 has 11 residues. Germline V gene lookup returns CDR1 MDHEN and CDR2 SYDVKM. V lost 11 bases and J lost 6, with 12 bases in between. CDR3 bases: TGTGCCTCCCGGAGTTTCGATACGCAGTATTTT. Amino acid sequence: CASRSFDTQYF.

This clone was picked up a small number of times. CDR3 amino acids: CASSYFRDRVKGANVLTF. CDR3 nucleotide sequence: TGTGCCAGCAGTTACTTCCGGGACAGGGTAAAAGGGGCCAACGTCCTGACTTTC. The chain combines TRBV6-7 with TRBJ2-6; 9 bases are a match to TRBD1. TRBV6-7 has ORF status, its function being uncertain. Trimming removed 1 base from V and 4 bases from J; junction bases left unmatched: 8. The CDR3 length is 18 residues.

The CDR3 region is CASSLVGGSRTGELFF. The CDR3 nucleotides are TGTGCCAGCAGCTTAGTGGGCGGGAGTCGTACCGGGGAGCTGTTTTTT. The V and J genes are TRBV7-6 and TRBJ2-2, with 7 bases matching TRBD2. Germline CDR1 and CDR2: SGHVS and FNYEAQ. With 1 base clipped from V and 5 bases from J, the junction kept 7 bases outside the gene matches. This CDR3 is 16 amino acids long. Drawing the rest from reference TRBV7-6 and TRBJ2-2, the complete variable domain is GAGVSQSPRYKVTKRGQDVALRCDPISGHVSLYWYRQALGQGPEFLTYFNYEAQQDKSGLPNDRFSAERPEGSISTLTIQRTEQRDSAMYRCASSLVGGSRTGELFFGEGSRLTVL.

This chain joins TRBV28 and TRBJ2-7, with TRBD1 matching over 8 bases. CDR1 is MDHEN, CDR2 SYDVKM, per germline. The CDR3 spans 14 residues. V gave up 6 bases and J gave up 5 bases; unmatched junction bases: 9. The CDR3 nucleotides read TGTGCCAGCAGCCTCACCGGGGACAGGAACGAGCAGTACTTC. Protein: CASSLTGDRNEQYF.

The rearrangement links TRBV7-9 to TRBJ2-6; the D gene is possibly TRBD1 (6 bases). Germline CDR1 is SEHNR and CDR2 is FQNEAQ (reference sequence). V was trimmed by 5 bases and J by 1 base, leaving 15 bases between them. The CDR3 covers 17 residues. The CDR3 reads CASSPGQFDSGANVLTF. The CDR3 region has the DNA TGTGCCAGCAGCCCCGGACAGTTTGATTCTGGGGCCAACGTCCTGACTTTC.

The genes are TRBV9 and TRBJ2-2; 8 bases fit TRBD2. Germline loops: CDR1 SGDLS, CDR2 YYNGEE. V shed 4 bases, J shed 6 bases, and the junction held 11 bases outside the gene matches. The CDR3 length is 16 residues. CDR3 nucleotides: TGTGCCAGCAGCCCCTCCGGGACTAGTAGTTCCGGGGAGCTGTTTTTT. Translated: CASSPSGTSSSGELFF. Supplemented by reference TRBV9 and TRBJ2-2, the full variable domain reads DSGVTQTPKHLITATGQRVTLRCSPRSGDLSVYWYQQSLDQGLQFLIQYYNGEERAKGNILERFSAQQFPDLHSELNLSSLELGDSALYFCASSPSGTSSSGELFFGEGSRLTVL.

This clone appeared a few times. The chain combines TRBV19 with TRBJ2-2; possibly TRBD1 for D (6 bases). The germline V gene has CDR1 LNHDA and CDR2 SQIVND (reference sequence). This CDR3 has 15 amino acids. V shed 2 bases and J shed 5 bases, with 12 bases lying between them. CDR3 bases: TGTGCCAGTAGTATATCAACAGGGCGGACCGGGGAGCTGTTTTTT. Translated: CASSISTGRTGELFF.